The 24 T cell receptor beta chains reported below all come from one sample, sequenced in a study of T cell repertoires in cytomegalovirus infection. TCRdb reprocessed the reads with MiXCR, giving one entry per CDR3 protein. The table has fewer than 1,000,000 distinct CDR3 sequences, around a third seen once. The antigens these receptors bind are not known. This material consisted of cultured CD8+ T cells from PBMCs, taken from culture after CMV antigen stimulation. These receptors originate from a human donor in good health (CMV status not recorded). Some clones in this sample may be carry-over from other donors' samples.

In DNA form, the CDR3 reads TGTGCCAGCAGCTTAGCCCCACCGGACCACCTCCACTTT. Its translation: CASSLAPPDHLHF. The chain joins TRBV7-9 to TRBJ1-6; D gene unclear. Trimming removed 0 bases from V and 15 bases from J, with 12 bases in between. The CDR3 sequence is 13 residues long. Germline V CDR1 and CDR2: SEHNR, FQNEAQ (reference sequence).

This clonotype is medium-sized. The J gene is TRBJ1-2, the V gene TRBV7-9; 7 nucleotides match TRBD1. CDR1 SEHNR and CDR2 FQNEAQ come from the germline V gene (reference sequence). This CDR3 spans 16 amino acids. J gave up 5 bases and V 4 bases, and 13 bases lay outside the gene matches. CDR3 loop: CASSSPGTEIGYGYTF. CDR3 DNA sequence: TGTGCCAGCAGCTCCCCTGGGACAGAGATTGGGTATGGCTACACCTTC.

The chain is built from TRBV7-3 and TRBJ2-3; the D gene is possibly TRBD1 (5 bases). With 2 bases removed from V and 0 bases from J, the gap between germline ends came to 15 bases. This CDR3 is 17 amino acids long. In germline, CDR1 is SGHTA, CDR2 FQGTGA. This CDR3 is CASSLAEKRGSTDTQYF. The CDR3, as DNA: TGTGCCAGCAGCTTAGCCGAGAAAAGGGGTAGCACAGATACGCAGTATTTT.

This CDR3 is CASSLVEGEQYF. The CDR3 DNA follows: TGCGCCAGCAGCTTGGTAGAGGGTGAGCAGTACTTC. The gene calls are TRBV5-1 and TRBJ2-7, with D maybe TRBD2 (5 bases). Trimming removed 0 bases at V and 7 bases at J, with 8 bases between. Looked up from germline, CDR1 is SGHRS and CDR2 is YFSETQ. The CDR3 is made up of 12 amino acids.

The rearrangement uses TRBV19 and TRBJ2-7, with a possible D match to TRBD1 (6 bases). The germline V gene encodes CDR1 LNHDA and CDR2 SQIVND (reference sequence). Deletions cut 4 bases from V and 0 bases from J, with 10 bases between. The CDR3 is 14 amino acids. CDR3 residues: CASSNRQDSYEQYF. The DNA for the CDR3 is TGTGCCAGTAGTAACAGACAGGACTCCTACGAGCAGTACTTC.

As regards this clonotype: A much larger clone is a single base away; this may be a read error. J is TRBJ2-5 and V is TRBV12-3 or TRBV12-4; 9 positions agree with TRBD1. V shed 7 bases, J shed 5 bases, and the junction held 2 bases outside the gene matches. The CDR3 extends over 12 amino acids. Here the CDR3 reads CASNGQGETQYF. The CDR3 DNA reads as TGTGCCAGCAACGGACAGGGGGAGACCCAGTACTTC.

This clonotype has only a few counts. This rearrangement joins TRBV12-3 or TRBV12-4 to TRBJ1-4, with 7 bases matching TRBD1. The CDR3 is 14 amino acids. Unmatched junction bases numbered 9, after V lost 7 bases and J lost 7 bases. The CDR3 is CASTRGIWGEKLFF. DNA for the CDR3: TGTGCCAGCACCAGGGGGATATGGGGTGAAAAACTGTTTTTT.

This clonotype was observed a few times. The chain is built from TRBV6-1 and TRBJ1-1; possible D gene TRBD1, 5 bases. Germline values: CDR1 MNHNS, CDR2 SASEGT. The CDR3 runs to 11 residues. V was clipped by 6 bases and J by 8 bases, with 10 bases between them. CDR3 DNA: TGTGCCAGCAGACGAGGGGTAGAAGCTTTCTTT. The encoded protein is CASRRGVEAFF.

This clonotype has more than one count but fewer than ten. This chain joins TRBV7-9 and TRBJ2-1; 8 nucleotides agree with TRBD2. This CDR3 has 13 amino acids. Germline trimming cut 5 bases from V and 7 bases from J; bases unmatched to any gene: 4. CDR1 is SEHNR and CDR2 is FQNEAQ in the germline V gene (reference sequence). The CDR3 is CASSKAGDNEQFF. The CDR3 DNA reads TGTGCCAGCAGCAAAGCGGGGGATAATGAGCAGTTCTTC.

The chain couples TRBV7-6 to TRBJ1-1; D might be TRBD1 (6 bases). Trimming shortened V by 7 bases and J by 0 bases, and 12 bases separated the two germline ends. The CDR3 is 14 amino acids. Germline V gene lookup returns CDR1 SGHVS and CDR2 FNYEAQ. The CDR3 DNA reads as TGTGCCAGCACCGAGGGGGGGATGAACACTGAAGCTTTCTTT. Amino acid sequence: CASTEGGMNTEAFF. Filled out from reference TRBV7-6 and TRBJ1-1, the complete variable domain reads GAGVSQSPRYKVTKRGQDVALRCDPISGHVSLYWYRQALGQGPEFLTYFNYEAQQDKSGLPNDRFSAERPEGSISTLTIQRTEQRDSAMYRCASTEGGMNTEAFFGQGTRLTVV.

J is TRBJ1-5 and V is TRBV7-2; D gene unclear. The CDR3 has 13 amino acids. The V gene lost 4 bases and the J gene lost 6 bases, with 10 bases spanning the gap. Germline CDR1 reads SGHTA; CDR2 reads FQGNSA. CDR3 nucleotide sequence: TGTGCCAGCAGCTGGGAGGTCGGTCAGCCCCAGCATTTT. Translating it yields CASSWEVGQPQHF.

This chain connects TRBV4-3 to TRBJ2-1, with TRBD2 matching 10 bases. Germline V gene lookup returns CDR1 LGHNA and CDR2 YSLEER. V lost 4 bases and J lost 4; bases outside the gene matches: 7. This CDR3 is 16 amino acids long. The CDR3 region is CASSPIAGGVYNEQFF. The CDR3 coding sequence is TGCGCCAGCAGCCCCATAGCGGGGGGCGTTTACAATGAGCAGTTCTTC.

The J gene is TRBJ1-3, the V gene TRBV6-1, with 8 bases that match TRBD1. Germline V gives CDR1 MNHNS, CDR2 SASEGT. The CDR3 extends over 15 amino acids. The V and J ends lost 8 bases and 4 bases, in that order; junction bases with no gene match: 10. The CDR3 bases are TGTGCCAGCGGATCCAGGGGGCTTCGAGGAAACACCATATATTTT. Amino acid sequence: CASGSRGLRGNTIYF.

The chain is built from TRBV4-3 and TRBJ2-2; D gene ambiguous. Germline CDR1 is LGHNA and CDR2 is YSLEER. CDR3 length equals 12 residues. Trimming removed 0 bases at V and 9 bases at J, with 5 bases between. The CDR3 DNA follows: TGCGCCAGCAGCCAAGAAGGTCGGGAGCTGTTTTTT. It encodes CASSQEGRELFF.

This chain links TRBV4-2 with TRBJ2-2, with D tentatively TRBD1 or TRBD2 (6 bases each). Germline assignment: CDR1 LGHNA and CDR2 YNFKEQ. The CDR3 contains 17 residues. V lost 3 bases and J 1 base, leaving 15 bases between the germline ends. CDR3 amino acids: CASSHPKGGLNTGELFF. The CDR3 bases are TGTGCCAGCAGCCATCCCAAAGGGGGGCTGAACACCGGGGAGCTGTTTTTT.

The chain carries TRBV2 and TRBJ1-1, with 7 bases matching TRBD1. CDR1 is SNHLY, CDR2 FYNNEI, per germline. With V trimmed by 0 bases and J by 4 bases, 2 bases remained unmatched. The CDR3 loop spans 14 amino acids. The CDR3 DNA is TGTGCCAGCAGTGAAGCGCCAGGGGGCACTGAAGCTTTCTTT. Its protein product is CASSEAPGGTEAFF.

V usage is TRBV7-8 and J usage is TRBJ2-7; TRBD1 matches 11 bases. Germline CDR1 is SGHVS and CDR2 is FQNEAQ. The CDR3 extends over 14 amino acids. Here the CDR3 reads CASSLAPGTGGFRV. CDR3 DNA: TGTGCCAGCAGCTTAGCCCCCGGGACAGGGGGATTCAGAGTC.

In its sample, this clonotype was seen a few times. The chain joins TRBV5-5 to TRBJ1-2; 9 bases align to TRBD1. There are 15 residues in the CDR3. Germline V lookup: CDR1 SGHKS, CDR2 YYEKEE (reference sequence). The junction had 12 bases not matched to a gene; V was cut back by 4 bases and J by 8 bases. The CDR3 region has the DNA TGTGCCAGCAGCCTCTCACAGGGGGCGTCTGGAGGCTACACCTTC. It yields the protein CASSLSQGASGGYTF. Based on the CDR3 plus reference TRBV5-5 and TRBJ1-2, the full variable domain is DAGVTQSPTHLIKTRGQQVTLRCSPISGHKSVSWYQQVLGQGPQFIFQYYEKEERGRGNFPDRFSARQFPNYSSELNVNALLLGDSALYLCASSLSQGASGGYTFGSGTRLTVV.

This clonotype was seen a few times. This rearrangement joins TRBV29-1 to TRBJ2-6; TRBD1 matches at 9 bases. J gave up 0 bases and V 6 bases, and 6 bases lay outside the gene matches. CDR1 and CDR2 (germline): SQVTM, ANQGSEA. CDR3 length: 16 residues. The CDR3 nucleotides read TGCAGCGTAGCCGGGACAGGGCTCTCTGGGGCCAACGTCCTGACTTTC. It yields the protein CSVAGTGLSGANVLTF.

J is TRBJ1-5 and V is TRBV27; maybe TRBD1 (6 bases). This CDR3 is built from 12 residues. Germline V gene lookup returns CDR1 MNHEY and CDR2 SMNVEV (reference sequence). Trimming shortened V by 8 bases and J by 5 bases, and 10 bases separated the two germline ends. The CDR3 loop reads CASSRGDQPQHF. The DNA of the CDR3 is TGTGCCAGCTCTAGGGGGGATCAGCCCCAGCATTTT.

J is TRBJ2-2 and V is TRBV12-5; a possible D gene is TRBD1 (6 bases). The CDR3 spans 17 residues. CDR1 and CDR2 (germline): LGHNT, FRNRAP. Trimming removed 3 bases at V and 3 bases at J, with 17 bases between. The CDR3 DNA reads TGTGCTAGTGGTTTCTCAACAGGGATTTCTTACACCGGGGAGCTGTTTTTT. It translates to CASGFSTGISYTGELFF.

This clonotype turned up a few times. The V and J genes are TRBV7-8 and TRBJ2-1, with 8 bases that match TRBD1. CDR1 and CDR2 (germline): SGHVS, FQNEAQ. The trim removed 3 bases at V and 8 bases at J, leaving 9 bases unmatched. This CDR3 spans 15 amino acids. The DNA of the CDR3 is TGTGCCAGCAGCTTTGGGGGGACAGGAGGCTATGAGCAGTTCTTC. Residues: CASSFGGTGGYEQFF.

A few counts support this clonotype. The rearrangement joins TRBV9 to TRBJ1-1; unclear D gene. The V gene's germline CDR1 is SGDLS and CDR2 YYNGEE. This CDR3 region has 13 residues. V lost 4 bases to trimming and J lost 4 bases, with 11 bases between them. This CDR3 reads CASSTNSGTEAFF. CDR3 DNA sequence: TGTGCCAGCAGCACTAATAGTGGCACTGAAGCTTTCTTT.

V is TRBV6-2 or TRBV6-3 and J is TRBJ1-2; no clear D gene. Trimming removed 2 bases at V and 2 bases at J, with 6 bases between. The CDR3 covers 13 residues. The germline CDR1 and CDR2 sequences are MNHEY and SVGEGT. CDR3: CASSYPTNYGYTF. The CDR3 coding sequence is TGTGCCAGCAGTTACCCGACAAACTATGGCTACACCTTC.